This T cell receptor beta chain came from a study of monozygotic twins with inflammatory bowel disease (dated by TCRdb to about 2019). About the full investigation: In total, 28 monozygotic twin pairs made up the full study: 19 Danish pairs, all IBD-discordant, plus nine German pairs, of which four were IBD-concordant and five were IBD-discordant. Each individual had, on average, about 151 000 unique TCRalpha sequences and 181 000 unique TCRbeta sequences available for analysis. The search for disease-associated traits relied mainly on comparing IBD patients with their genetically identical healthy co-twins within discordant pairs.

Libraries were built with 5' RACE. For each TCR library, about 4,000 ng of total RNA was used. For each sample, cDNA was synthesized in eight separate reactions using SMARTScribe reverse transcriptase. During cDNA synthesis, template switching introduced unique molecular identifiers that contained a 6-nucleotide sample barcode. Two nested PCRs of about 15 and 9 cycles amplified the TCRalpha and TCRbeta cDNA, and bead purification followed each PCR. Before amplification, cDNA was treated with uracil DNA-glycosylase and purified using the QIAquick PCR purification kit. In the second PCR, Illumina TruSeq-compatible adapters and sample-specific barcodes were added. Library quality and concentration were assessed using TapeStation and Qubit, and about 5.2 ng of each library was pooled. Sequencing of pooled libraries was carried out on an Illumina HiSeq2500 single-index Rapid Run using 2 x 100 bp reads and custom sequencing primers. As for the original processing: PCR and sequencing errors were corrected by UMI-based consensus assembly using MiGEC version 1.2.6. MiXCR version 2.1.1 was used for V(D)J alignment, clonotype assembly and CDR3 extraction. To normalise gene usage, clonotype sharing and MAIT/NKT TCR abundance, the top 1000, 10 000 and 20 000 clonotypes in each sample were analysed. After downsampling to 27 000 UMIs, diversity was calculated as the inverse Simpson index using the vegan R package. Statistical testing used paired Mann-Whitney U tests on the discordant twin pairs and applied Benjamini-Hochberg correction for multiple testing. TCRdb reprocessed the reads and lists each CDR3 protein sequence as a single entry, with no DNA. The V and J calls, along with clone size, are taken from TCRdb and not from the paper's own processing. The data table for this sample lists approximately 340,000 distinct CDR3 sequences. Together, the top ten hold approximately 2% of the sample.

From each donor, a roughly 2.5 ml peripheral blood sample was collected into PAXgene tubes and kept at -80 degrees C. Without T cell sorting, total RNA was isolated from whole blood using the PAXgene blood miRNA kit on an automated QIAcube. Deep TCRalpha and TCRbeta repertoire profiling with unique molecular barcoding was performed on peripheral blood of monozygotic twin pairs concordant or discordant for inflammatory bowel disease. For every twin pair, smoking habits were documented, and each individual was categorised as a current, former or never smoker. The investigation overall reported the following: Because patients were on differing immunosuppressive treatments, the repertoires may have picked up extra background noise and inter-individual variability. No difference in repertoire similarity was observed between concordant and discordant twins, possibly owing to limited statistical power. IBD patients had lower TCRbeta repertoire diversity, measured by the inverse Simpson index, than their healthy co-twins. IBD patients shared fewer clonotypes with other individuals than healthy twins did, most markedly in patients showing signs of disease activity. The results gave no support for a single strong signal or clonotype linked to IBD. The analysis was unable to tell different T cell subtypes apart.

With regard to this clonotype: The clone's antigen remains unknown.

This receptor was obtained from a human donor with ulcerative colitis or Crohn's disease, or a healthy co-twin of an affected twin (not recorded which). Sequencing used blood.

This receptor carries the CDR3 CSALGRGAVQETQYF. This receptor chain uses TRBV20-1 and TRBJ2-5; checking the TCRdb D call of TRBD1 is not possible without DNA. CDR1 and CDR2 were assigned from the germline V gene (reference sequence) as DFQATT and SNEGSKA. Measured from the cysteine to the phenylalanine, the CDR3 is 15 residues long. No DNA sequence was recorded.